The TCR beta chain under discussion was sequenced for a study of blood T cells in healthy people across ages. Between the trimmed V and J ends, which lost 5 bases and 3 bases, there was a span of 10 bases. Per the germline V gene, CDR1 is DFQATT and CDR2 is SNEGSKA (reference sequence). The CDR3 spans 12 residues. A J-beta primer mix and a sample-barcoded 5' primer were used in a second PCR of roughly 6 to 11 cycles. MiXCR was run by TCRdb on the 5' RACE reads, yielding one entry per CDR3 protein. The table lists more than 1.4 million distinct CDR3 sequences, 42% of them singletons, with approximately 7.9% in the top ten. Study results and limitations: Diversity was higher, and naive CD4+ cells more numerous, in long-lived donors than in aged donors.

With regard to this clonotype: The target antigen is unknown.

The chain carries TRBV20-1 and TRBJ2-5; tentative D call: TRBD2 (6 bases). This receptor was identified in a woman aged 18-35 years in good health. Sample: blood. The chain's CDR3 is CSALTRKETQYF. The CDR3 nucleotides read TGCAGTGCTCTGACTAGAAAAGAGACCCAGTACTTC.